The 12 T cell receptor beta chains in this list originate from one sample, sequenced in a study of CD8+CD57+ T cells in acquired aplastic anemia. Genomic DNA was employed as the template in profiling TCR beta VDJ and CDR3. TCRdb reprocessed the reads via MiXCR and lists one record per CDR3 protein. The data show some 150,000 distinct CDR3 sequences, around half seen once. Previously, flow cytometry had revealed CD8+CD57+ cell expansion in the patients chosen for sequencing. Sequencing was performed on sorted CD4+, CD8+, or CD8+CD57+ T cells (not recorded which) from PBMCs. All receptors come from a human donor with aplastic anemia.

The rearrangement uses TRBV18 and TRBJ1-2, with TRBD1 identical over 7 bases. The germline CDR1 and CDR2 sequences are KGHSH and LQKENI. The V and J ends lost 3 bases and 5 bases, in that order; junction bases with no gene match: 21. The CDR3 extends over 19 amino acids. Here the CDR3 reads CASSPLRPAPGQNHYGYTF. The CDR3 bases are TGTGCCAGCTCACCCCTCCGCCCTGCACCGGGACAGAATCATTATGGCTACACCTTC.

This chain uses TRBV6-6 with TRBJ1-1; no definite D call. Germline CDR1 is MNHNY and CDR2 is SVGAGI (reference sequence). This CDR3 has 15 amino acids. The V gene lost 2 bases and the J gene lost 0 bases, with 10 bases spanning the gap. The CDR3 DNA reads as TGTGCCAGCAGTTACGTTACCGGGGTGAACACTGAAGCTTTCTTT. It translates to CASSYVTGVNTEAFF.

Ten or more counts support this clonotype. The J gene is TRBJ1-1, the V gene TRBV19; D call uncertain. V was pared by 6 bases and J by 0 bases, with 11 bases between. Germline CDR1 is LNHDA and CDR2 is SQIVND (reference sequence). The CDR3 spans 14 residues. The CDR3 is CASRKDGVNTEAFF. CDR3 coding DNA: TGTGCCAGTAGGAAGGACGGTGTGAACACTGAAGCTTTCTTT.

The chain couples TRBV29-1 to TRBJ2-1; D perhaps matches TRBD1 (5 bases). Germline lookup yields CDR1 SQVTM and CDR2 ANQGSEA. CDR3 length: 16 amino acids. The V gene lost 4 bases and the J gene lost 4 bases, with 20 bases spanning the gap. The CDR3 protein is CSVGVSGLNSYNEQFF. CDR3 nucleotide sequence: TGCAGCGTTGGTGTGTCAGGGCTAAATTCATACAATGAGCAGTTCTTC.

This clonotype was detected a few times. This chain uses TRBV6-2 or TRBV6-3 with TRBJ2-7; D may be TRBD1 or TRBD2 (6 bases each). CDR3 length: 16 residues. Trimming removed 0 bases from V and 3 bases from J, with 15 bases in between. The germline V gene has CDR1 MNHEY and CDR2 SVGEGT. The CDR3 here is CASSYSMGGDFYEQYF. The CDR3 DNA sequence: TGTGCCAGCAGTTACTCGATGGGGGGCGATTTCTACGAGCAGTACTTC.

Turning to this clonotype: Sequence at one end of the junction differs from germline and may be a read error. The chain combines TRBV2 with TRBJ2-5, with D possibly called TRBD1 or TRBD2 (5 bases each). The germline V gene encodes CDR1 SNHLY and CDR2 FYNNEI. The CDR3 sequence is 13 residues long. The CDR3 coding sequence is TGTGCCGGCAGTAGCGACAGAAAAGAGACCCAGTACTTC. It yields the protein CAGSSDRKETQYF.

The chain joins TRBV2 to TRBJ2-3; the D is unclear. The CDR3 spans 10 residues. The V and J ends lost 7 bases and 6 bases respectively, with 5 bases between them. CDR1 SNHLY and CDR2 FYNNEI come from the germline V gene. The CDR3 loop is CASISDTQYF. As DNA, the CDR3 is TGTGCCAGCATCAGTGATACGCAGTATTTT.

The count of this clonotype is one. The chain has TRBV6-5 and TRBJ1-6, with 9 bases matching TRBD1. Germline values: CDR1 MNHEY, CDR2 SVGAGI. The ends lost 1 base at V and 10 bases at J; junction bases unmatched: 8. The CDR3 contains 16 residues. The CDR3 is CASSYFGQGKDSPLHF. In nucleotides, the CDR3 is TGTGCCAGCAGTTACTTCGGACAGGGGAAGGACTCACCCCTCCACTTT.

The chain uses TRBV19 and TRBJ2-1, with TRBD2 matching over 8 bases. The germline V gene encodes CDR1 LNHDA and CDR2 SQIVND (reference sequence). V shed 1 base, J shed 6 bases, and the junction held 5 bases outside the gene matches. This CDR3 spans 15 amino acids. DNA for the CDR3: TGTGCCAGTAGTATAGCGGGGGGGGCCCCCAATGAGCAGTTCTTC. It is translated as CASSIAGGAPNEQFF.

This chain connects TRBV20-1 to TRBJ1-6, with D unresolved. Germline V lookup: CDR1 DFQATT, CDR2 SNEGSKA (reference sequence). The V gene lost 1 base and the J gene lost 6 bases, with 7 bases spanning the gap. The CDR3 runs to 13 residues. This chain's CDR3 is CSARVQFNSPLHF. The CDR3 nucleotides are TGCAGTGCTAGAGTGCAGTTTAATTCACCCCTCCACTTT.

In regard to this clonotype: Its ends do not fully match the called genes, so a read error is possible. The chain carries TRBV24-1 and TRBJ2-1; 8 bases line up with TRBD1. Germline values: CDR1 KGHDR, CDR2 SFDVKD. The CDR3 covers 16 residues. This CDR3 reads CTTSGSRQGTYNEQFF. CDR3 coding DNA: TGTACCACCAGTGGAAGTCGACAGGGGACCTACAATGAGCAGTTCTTC.

The chain carries TRBV10-3 and TRBJ1-2; D may be TRBD1 (5 bases). The CDR3 has 13 residues. V lost 9 bases to trimming and J lost 4 bases, with 15 bases between them. Germline V lookup: CDR1 ENHRY, CDR2 SYGVKD. As DNA, the CDR3 is TGTGCCATAAATAAAGGGGTGGTCTATGGCTACACCTTC. Its translation is CAINKGVVYGYTF.